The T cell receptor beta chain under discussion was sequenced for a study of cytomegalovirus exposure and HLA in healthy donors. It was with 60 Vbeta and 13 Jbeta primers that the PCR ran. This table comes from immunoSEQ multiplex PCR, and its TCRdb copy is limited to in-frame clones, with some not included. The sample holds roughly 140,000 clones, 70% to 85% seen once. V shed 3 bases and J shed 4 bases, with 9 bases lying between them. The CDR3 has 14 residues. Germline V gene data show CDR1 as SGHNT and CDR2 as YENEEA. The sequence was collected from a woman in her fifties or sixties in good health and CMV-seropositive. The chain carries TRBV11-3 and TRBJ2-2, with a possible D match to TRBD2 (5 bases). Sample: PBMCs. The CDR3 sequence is CASSLEAVTGELFF. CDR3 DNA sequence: TGTGCCAGCAGCTTGGAGGCAGTCACCGGGGAGCTGTTTTTT.